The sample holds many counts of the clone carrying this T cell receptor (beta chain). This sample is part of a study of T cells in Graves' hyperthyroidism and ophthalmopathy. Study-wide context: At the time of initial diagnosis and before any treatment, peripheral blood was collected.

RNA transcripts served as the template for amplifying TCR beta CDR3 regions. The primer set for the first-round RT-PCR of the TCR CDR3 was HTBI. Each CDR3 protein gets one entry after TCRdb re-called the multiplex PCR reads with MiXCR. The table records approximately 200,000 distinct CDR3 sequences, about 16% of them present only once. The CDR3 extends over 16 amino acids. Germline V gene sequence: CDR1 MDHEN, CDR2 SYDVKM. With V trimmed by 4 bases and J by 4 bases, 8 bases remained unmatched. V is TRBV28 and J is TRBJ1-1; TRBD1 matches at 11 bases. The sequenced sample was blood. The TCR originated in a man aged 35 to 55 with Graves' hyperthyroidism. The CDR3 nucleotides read TGTGCCAGCAGTTCTGGACAGGGGGCTTGGTTCACTGAAGCTTTCTTT. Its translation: CASSSGQGAWFTEAFF.